The T cell receptor beta chain described here comes from a study of blood T cell repertoires in COVID-19 (dated by TCRdb to the early 2020s). In terms of the full investigation: Collaborator samples came from the United States, Italy and Spain and covered acute and convalescent phases of COVID-19. The material from the prospective study consisted of cDNA or gDNA derived from T cells, B-cell-depleted T cells, or PBMCs. Deeply sampled blood TCRbeta repertoires from subjects exposed to, actively infected with, or recovered from COVID-19 were included in the dataset. The repertoires were made available in a free public database intended to serve as a resource for research on the immune response to SARS-CoV-2. Samples came from the ongoing ImmuneRACE study (first 160 participants) plus 1,254 subjects from 6 global collaborators. Nearly every sample came with metadata listing a de-identified subject ID, COVID-19 status, age in years and sex. HLA class I and class II types, where available, came from metadata supplied by the sample provider rather than from assay-based typing. The study at large found these results: The amount of clinical and demographic metadata varied by source and participant and was provided uncurated.

On this clone itself: There is no known antigen for this receptor. No quality values exist for individual bases; no much larger clone is one base distant.

The immunoSEQ Assay, a bias-controlled multiplex PCR, was used to amplify TCRbeta CDR3 regions from genomic DNA. The authors processed their data as follows. The number of nucleated cells in each sample was estimated by amplification of reference gene primers within the assay. To quantify the absolute abundance of each unique TCRbeta CDR3 rearrangement, sequence reads were collapsed and filtered. Productive Simpson clonality was computed per sample as the square root of Simpson's diversity index over productive rearrangements. TCRdb stores this immuneACCESS table with in-frame sequences only. Part of the clones is absent; in the studies checked, under half of the shortfall reflects unresolved V genes, and no reason is known for the rest. Clone size and the V and J calls come from that table; the DNA yielded D and trimming. In all, the sample holds some 430,000 clones, and 90% of those were seen once. Together, the top ten hold less than 0.75% of the sample.

In the prospective study, participants were roughly 18 to 95 years old, resided in around 25 geographic areas of the United States, and were enrolled through a virtual design. In the prospective study, cohorts were assigned on the basis of participant-reported clinical history obtained from a screening survey and a study questionnaire. ImmuneRACE Cohort 3 recovered participants were defined by two consecutive negative NP/OP PCR tests, healthcare professional clearance, or symptom resolution. In the prospective study, whole blood, serum and a nasopharyngeal or oropharyngeal swab were collected from each participant by mobile phlebotomists. Participants in the prospective study had the option to provide additional blood draws and questionnaires over an approximately two-month period. Prospective study blood samples were shipped either frozen or at room temperature before DNA extraction. The CDR3 has 14 amino acids, counting the end cysteine and phenylalanine. Only the CDR3 portion is preserved as DNA: 42 bases, with reading frame beginning at the first base. Looking up the germline V gene yields CDR1 SGHRS and CDR2 YFSETQ. Trimming costs V 7 bases and J 6 bases, and their ends lie 19 bases apart.

This receptor was identified in a man aged 18 to 30 who had recovered from COVID-19. The chain is assembled from TRBV5-1 and TRBJ2-5; D gene: possibly TRBD2, on 5 matching bases. Sample: PBMCs or T cells enriched from blood (not recorded which). The bases read TGCGCCAGCGGGGAAAGTGCGGACTTACAGACCCAGTACTTC. Its protein product is CASGESADLQTQYF.